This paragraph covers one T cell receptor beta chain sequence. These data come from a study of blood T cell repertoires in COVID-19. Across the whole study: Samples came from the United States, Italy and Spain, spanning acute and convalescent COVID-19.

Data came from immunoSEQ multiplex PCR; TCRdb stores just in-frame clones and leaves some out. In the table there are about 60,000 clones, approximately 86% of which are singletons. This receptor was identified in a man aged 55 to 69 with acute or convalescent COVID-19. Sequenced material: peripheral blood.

CDR3 nucleotide sequence: TGTGCCAGCAGCCAAGACCCGGACTACTACAATGAGCAGTTCTTC. Translating gives CASSQDPDYYNEQFF. This rearrangement joins TRBV14 to TRBJ2-1; possibly TRBD2 for D (6 bases). Looked up from germline, CDR1 is SGHDN and CDR2 is FVKESK. The ends were cut back, 0 bases at V and 3 bases at J, with 9 bases in the middle. CDR3 length: 15 amino acids.